These 23 T cell receptor beta chains were all obtained from the same sample, sequenced in a study of CXCR3-negative and CXCR3-positive naive CD8 T cells (dated 2019 in TCRdb). The sample was run on a NextSeq 550. The Human TCR Profiling Kit (MiLaboratory) was used to make UMI-labeled 5' RACE TRB cDNA libraries. Once TCRdb had reprocessed the reads, it stored one entry per CDR3 protein sequence and supplied no DNA. The sample table includes about 110,000 distinct CDR3 sequences. More than 0.3% of the sample is in the top ten clones. Findings and caveats that apply to the study as a whole: Compared with CXCR3-negative naive cells, CXCR3-positive naive cells had TRB CDR3s with higher hydrophobicity (lower Kidera factor 4), lower energy, and higher strength and volume indices.

No cognate antigen is known for these TCRs. The sequenced sample consisted of naive CXCR3+ CD8+ T cells from blood. Read against the paper, the sample's cell subset or site label means: CD45RO-CCR7+CD27+CD95- naive CD8+ T cells expressing CXCR3 (TNR3+). These receptors all come from a human donor in good health. Some clones in this sample may be carry-over from other donors' samples.

The chain recombines TRBV29-1 with TRBJ1-1. The CDR3 totals 14 residues. CDR1 is SQVTM, CDR2 ANQGSEA, per germline. The CDR3 spells CSVTTSWVNTEAFF.

The genes are TRBV20-1 and TRBJ2-5. This CDR3 comprises 13 residues. The germline gives CDR1 DFQATT, CDR2 SNEGSKA (reference sequence). The CDR3 protein is CSARALDRETQYF.

J is TRBJ2-3 and V is TRBV28. This CDR3 has 14 amino acids. Looked up from germline, CDR1 is MDHEN and CDR2 is SYDVKM. The CDR3 sequence: CASSLDPSTDTQYF.

The J gene is TRBJ1-1, the V gene TRBV18; TCRdb proposes TRBD1, but this gene call is untestable without DNA. Per the germline V gene, CDR1 is KGHSH and CDR2 is LQKENI. CDR3 length: 16 amino acids. Here the CDR3 reads CASSPPSEGANTEAFF.

This rearrangement joins TRBV5-6 to TRBJ2-7; TCRdb's D call, TRBD1, is unchecked because there is no DNA. Germline V gene data show CDR1 as SGHDT and CDR2 as YYEEEE. The CDR3 extends over 13 amino acids. CDR3 sequence reads: CASSLGTPTEQYF.

The chain has TRBV7-9 and TRBJ2-7; TCRdb's D call, TRBD1, is unchecked because there is no DNA. This CDR3 has 15 residues. Germline V gene lookup returns CDR1 SEHNR and CDR2 FQNEAQ (reference sequence). CDR3: CASSTGTGGSYEQYF.

This rearrangement joins TRBV12-5 to TRBJ2-1; TCRdb calls TRBD1, which cannot be checked without DNA. Germline CDR1 reads LGHNT; CDR2 reads FRNRAP. The length of the CDR3 is 15 residues. CDR3: CASGLPWGSGNEQFF. The full variable domain, with the rest looked up from reference TRBV12-5 and TRBJ2-1, is DARVTQTPRHKVTEMGQEVTMRCQPILGHNTVFWYRQTMMQGLELLAYFRNRAPLDDSGMPKDRFSAEMPDATLATLKIQPSEPRDSAVYFCASGLPWGSGNEQFFGPGTRLTVL.

This rearrangement joins TRBV4-3 to TRBJ2-1; TCRdb's D call of TRBD2 is untestable without DNA. The CDR3 runs 14 residues. Germline V lookup: CDR1 LGHNA, CDR2 YSLEER. CDR3 region: CASSQEGVVYEQFF.

V is TRBV28 and J is TRBJ1-2; lacking DNA, the TRBD1 call made by TCRdb goes unchecked. The CDR3 extends over 15 amino acids. Germline V gene lookup returns CDR1 MDHEN and CDR2 SYDVKM. The CDR3: CASTLPGERADGYTF.

This rearrangement joins TRBV3-1 to TRBJ1-2; TCRdb reports TRBD1, a call that lacks DNA to check it against. Germline lookup yields CDR1 LGHDT and CDR2 YNNKEL (reference sequence). The CDR3 contains 14 residues. This CDR3 reads CASSQATGDYGYTF.

The chain has TRBV5-1 and TRBJ2-3; the TCRdb D gene call, TRBD2, has no DNA to confirm it. The CDR3 is made up of 15 amino acids. From germline, CDR1 is SGHRS and CDR2 YFSETQ. The CDR3: CASSQTSGGTDTQYF.

The CDR3 spells CASSLVVRREGHRDEQFF. The genes are TRBV7-9 and TRBJ2-1; lacking DNA, the TRBD2 call made by TCRdb goes unchecked. Germline V gene data show CDR1 as SEHNR and CDR2 as FQNEAQ (reference sequence). This CDR3 region has 18 residues.

The genes are TRBV4-3 and TRBJ2-3. Germline V lookup: CDR1 LGHNA, CDR2 YSLEER. This CDR3 has 15 amino acids. The CDR3 sequence is CASSQDWKLPDTQYF.

This chain connects TRBV4-3 to TRBJ2-7. Looked up from germline, CDR1 is LGHNA and CDR2 is YSLEER. CDR3 length: 13 residues. The CDR3 is CASSQNRGYEQYF.

The V call is TRBV29-1, the J call TRBJ2-3; checking the TCRdb D call of TRBD2 is not possible without DNA. CDR1 is SQVTM and CDR2 is ANQGSEA in the germline V gene. The CDR3 is 19 residues long. This chain's CDR3 is CSVEGLLGTSGESTDTQYF.

V usage is TRBV7-3 and J usage is TRBJ2-1; without DNA, the TCRdb call of TRBD2 cannot be checked. CDR1 is SGHTA, CDR2 FQGTGA, per germline. The CDR3 length is 15 residues. CDR3 protein: CASSSGLAGFYEQFF.

The chain couples TRBV28 to TRBJ2-7. This CDR3 is built from 13 residues. Germline values: CDR1 MDHEN, CDR2 SYDVKM. CDR3 amino acids: CASSLPNTYEQYF.

This chain links TRBV11-2 with TRBJ2-5. Germline V gene sequence: CDR1 SGHAT, CDR2 FQNNGV. CDR3 size: 14 residues. This CDR3 reads CASSLEGYQETQYF. The whole variable domain, filled in from reference TRBV11-2 and TRBJ2-5, reads EAGVAQSPRYKIIEKRQSVAFWCNPISGHATLYWYQQILGQGPKLLIQFQNNGVVDDSQLPKDRFSAERLKGVDSTLKIQPAKLEDSAVYLCASSLEGYQETQYFGPGTRLLVL.

The genes are TRBV6-2 or TRBV6-3 and TRBJ2-1; TCRdb names TRBD2, which stays unverified in the absence of DNA. This CDR3 spans 17 amino acids. CDR1 is MNHEY and CDR2 is SVGEGT in the germline V gene. CDR3 protein: CASSYPPGTSGANEQFF.

This chain uses TRBV5-1 with TRBJ2-1; TCRdb's D call, TRBD2, is unchecked because there is no DNA. From germline, CDR1 is SGHRS and CDR2 YFSETQ. CDR3 length equals 14 residues. This CDR3 reads CASRIAGGNNEQFF.

The J gene is TRBJ1-1, the V gene TRBV21-1; TCRdb picks TRBD1, but there is no DNA to check that call. TRBV21-1 counts as a pseudogene. This CDR3 spans 14 amino acids. The CDR3 loop is CASTTWGGGTEAFF.

The rearrangement uses TRBV7-9 and TRBJ2-3; lacking DNA, the TRBD2 call made by TCRdb goes unchecked. CDR3 length equals 18 residues. The germline gives CDR1 SEHNR, CDR2 FQNEAQ (reference sequence). The CDR3 sequence: CASSSNRGGTRGTDTQYF.

V gene TRBV29-1 combines with J gene TRBJ2-1; without DNA, the TCRdb call of TRBD2 cannot be checked. The CDR3 contains 14 residues. Germline CDR1 is SQVTM and CDR2 is ANQGSEA. CDR3: CSFPSGRQVYEQFF.